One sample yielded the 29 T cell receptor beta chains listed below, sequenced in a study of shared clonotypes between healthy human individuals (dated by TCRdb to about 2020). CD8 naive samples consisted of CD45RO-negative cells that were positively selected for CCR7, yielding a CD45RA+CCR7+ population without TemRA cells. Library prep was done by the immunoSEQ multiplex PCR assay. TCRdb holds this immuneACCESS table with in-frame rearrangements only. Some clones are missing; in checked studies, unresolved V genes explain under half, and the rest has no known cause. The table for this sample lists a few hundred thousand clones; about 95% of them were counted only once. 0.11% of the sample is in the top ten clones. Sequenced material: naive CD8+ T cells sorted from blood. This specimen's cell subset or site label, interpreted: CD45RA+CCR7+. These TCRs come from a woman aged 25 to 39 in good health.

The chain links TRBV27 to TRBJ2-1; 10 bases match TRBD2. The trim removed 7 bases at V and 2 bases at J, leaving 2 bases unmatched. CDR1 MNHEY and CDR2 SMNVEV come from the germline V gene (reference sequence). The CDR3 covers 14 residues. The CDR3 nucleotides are TGTGCCAGCACTAGCGGGAGTACCTACAATGAGCAGTTCTTC. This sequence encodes CASTSGSTYNEQFF.

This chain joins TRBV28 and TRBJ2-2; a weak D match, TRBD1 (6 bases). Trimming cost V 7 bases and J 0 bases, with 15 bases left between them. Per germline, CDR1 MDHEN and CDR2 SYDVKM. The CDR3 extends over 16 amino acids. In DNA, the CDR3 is TGTGCCAGCACCTCGGGGACAAGCGCGAACACCGGGGAGCTGTTTTTT. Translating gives CASTSGTSANTGELFF. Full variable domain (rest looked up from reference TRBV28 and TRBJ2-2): DVKVTQSSRYLVKRTGEKVFLECVQDMDHENMFWYRQDPGLGLRLIYFSYDVKMKEKGDIPEGYSVSREKKERFSLILESASTNQTSMYLCASTSGTSANTGELFFGEGSRLTVL.

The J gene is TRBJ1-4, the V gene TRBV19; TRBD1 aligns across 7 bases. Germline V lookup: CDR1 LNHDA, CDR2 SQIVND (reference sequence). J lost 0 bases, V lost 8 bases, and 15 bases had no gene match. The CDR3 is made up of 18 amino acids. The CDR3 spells CASSAGTEAHPTNEKLFF. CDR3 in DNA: TGTGCCAGTTCAGCAGGGACAGAGGCTCACCCAACTAATGAAAAACTGTTTTTT.

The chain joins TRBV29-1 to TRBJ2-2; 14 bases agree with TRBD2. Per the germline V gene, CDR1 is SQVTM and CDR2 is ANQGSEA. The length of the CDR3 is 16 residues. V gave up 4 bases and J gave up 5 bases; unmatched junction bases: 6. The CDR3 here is CSVAGTSGSLTGELFF. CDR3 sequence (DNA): TGCAGCGTTGCCGGGACTAGCGGGAGTCTTACCGGGGAGCTGTTTTTT.

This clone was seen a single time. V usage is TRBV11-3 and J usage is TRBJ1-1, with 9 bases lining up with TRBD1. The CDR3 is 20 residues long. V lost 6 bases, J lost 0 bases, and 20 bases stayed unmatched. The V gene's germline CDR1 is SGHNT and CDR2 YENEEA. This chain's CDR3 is CASRHTGGAGGLGMNTEAFF. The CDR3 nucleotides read TGTGCCAGCAGACATACAGGGGGCGCGGGGGGATTGGGTATGAACACTGAAGCTTTCTTT.

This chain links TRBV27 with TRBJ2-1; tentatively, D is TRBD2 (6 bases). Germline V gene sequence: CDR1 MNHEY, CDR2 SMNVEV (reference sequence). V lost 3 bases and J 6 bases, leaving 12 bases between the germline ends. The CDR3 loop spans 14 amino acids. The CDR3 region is CASSFTGASNEQFF. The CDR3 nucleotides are TGTGCCAGCAGTTTTACGGGAGCATCCAATGAGCAGTTCTTC.

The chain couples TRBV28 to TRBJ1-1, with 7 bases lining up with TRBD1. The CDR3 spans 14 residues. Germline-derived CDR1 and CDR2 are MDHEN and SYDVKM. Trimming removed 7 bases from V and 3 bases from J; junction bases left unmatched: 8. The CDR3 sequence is CASTLTGSDTEAFF. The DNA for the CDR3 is TGTGCCAGCACCCTGACAGGGTCTGACACTGAAGCTTTCTTT.

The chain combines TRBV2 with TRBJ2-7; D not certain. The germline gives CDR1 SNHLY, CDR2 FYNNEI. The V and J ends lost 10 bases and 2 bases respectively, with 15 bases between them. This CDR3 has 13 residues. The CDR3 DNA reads TGTGCCACCGTGGGCACGCCCCCCTACGAGCAGTACTTC. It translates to CATVGTPPYEQYF. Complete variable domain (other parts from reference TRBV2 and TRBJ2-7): EPEVTQTPSHQVTQMGQEVILRCVPISNHLYFYWYRQILGQKVEFLVSFYNNEISEKSEIFDDQFSVERPDGSNFTLKIRSTKLEDSAMYFCATVGTPPYEQYFGPGTRLTVT.

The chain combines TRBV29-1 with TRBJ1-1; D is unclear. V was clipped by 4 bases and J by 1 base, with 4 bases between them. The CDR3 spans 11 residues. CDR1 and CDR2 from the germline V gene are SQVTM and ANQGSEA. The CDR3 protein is CSVVWNTEAFF. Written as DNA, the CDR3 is TGCAGCGTTGTTTGGAACACTGAAGCTTTCTTT.

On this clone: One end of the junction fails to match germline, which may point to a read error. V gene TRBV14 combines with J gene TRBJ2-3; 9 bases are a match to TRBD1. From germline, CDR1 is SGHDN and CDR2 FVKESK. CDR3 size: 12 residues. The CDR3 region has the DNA TGTGCCAGCACCTTAACAGGGGGCCCAGCCAAATTT. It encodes CASTLTGGPAKF.

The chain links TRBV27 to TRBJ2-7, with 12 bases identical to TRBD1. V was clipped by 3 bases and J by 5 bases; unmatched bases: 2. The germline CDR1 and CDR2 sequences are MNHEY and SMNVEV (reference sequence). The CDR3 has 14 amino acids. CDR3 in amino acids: CASSLGTGGHEQYF. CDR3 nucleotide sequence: TGTGCCAGCAGTTTGGGGACAGGGGGCCACGAGCAGTACTTC.

CDR3 in DNA: TGTGCCAGCAGTAGGGGCTGGGAGCAGTACTTC. Translation gives CASSRGWEQYF. The chain combines TRBV28 with TRBJ2-7, with D possibly matching TRBD1 (5 bases). Germline CDR1 MDHEN, CDR2 SYDVKM. The CDR3 sequence is 11 residues long. V was cut by 5 bases and J by 7 bases, with 9 bases left in between.

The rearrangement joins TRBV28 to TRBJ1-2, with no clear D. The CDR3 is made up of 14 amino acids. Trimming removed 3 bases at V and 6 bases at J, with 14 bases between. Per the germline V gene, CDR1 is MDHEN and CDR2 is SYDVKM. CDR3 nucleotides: TGTGCCAGCAGTTTTGAGGAACATTACCATGGCTACACCTTC. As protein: CASSFEEHYHGYTF.

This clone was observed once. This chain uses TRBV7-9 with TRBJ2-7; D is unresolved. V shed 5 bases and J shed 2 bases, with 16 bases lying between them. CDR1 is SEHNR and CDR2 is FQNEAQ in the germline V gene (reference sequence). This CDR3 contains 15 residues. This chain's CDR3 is CASSPPVERTYEQYF. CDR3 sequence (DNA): TGTGCCAGCAGCCCCCCGGTGGAGAGGACCTACGAGCAGTACTTC.

In DNA form, the CDR3 reads TGTGCCAGCAGTTTATCGACAGGGTACAATGAGCAGTTCTTC. It codes for CASSLSTGYNEQFF. The chain combines TRBV27 with TRBJ2-1; 7 bases line up with TRBD1. The J segment lost 4 bases and the V segment lost 0 bases, leaving 0 bases of the junction unmatched. The CDR3 is made up of 14 amino acids. Germline V gives CDR1 MNHEY, CDR2 SMNVEV (reference sequence).

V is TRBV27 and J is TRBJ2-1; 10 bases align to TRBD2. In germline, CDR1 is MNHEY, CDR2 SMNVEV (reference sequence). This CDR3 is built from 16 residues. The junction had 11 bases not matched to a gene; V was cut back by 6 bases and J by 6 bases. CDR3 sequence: CASRPEVGLAANEQFF. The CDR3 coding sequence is TGTGCCAGCAGGCCGGAGGTCGGACTAGCGGCCAATGAGCAGTTCTTC.

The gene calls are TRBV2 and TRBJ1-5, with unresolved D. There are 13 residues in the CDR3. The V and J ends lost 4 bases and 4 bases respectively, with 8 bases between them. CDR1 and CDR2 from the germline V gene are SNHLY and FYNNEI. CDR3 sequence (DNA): TGTGCCAGCAGTGTGGTGAAAAATCAGCCCCAGCATTTT. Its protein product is CASSVVKNQPQHF.

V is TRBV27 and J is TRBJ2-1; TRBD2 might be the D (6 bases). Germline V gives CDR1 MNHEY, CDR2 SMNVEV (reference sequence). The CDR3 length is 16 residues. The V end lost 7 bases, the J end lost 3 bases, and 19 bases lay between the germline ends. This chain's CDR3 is CASTPPGSGYYNEQFF. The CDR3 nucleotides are TGTGCCAGCACCCCTCCCGGTAGCGGCTACTACAATGAGCAGTTCTTC.

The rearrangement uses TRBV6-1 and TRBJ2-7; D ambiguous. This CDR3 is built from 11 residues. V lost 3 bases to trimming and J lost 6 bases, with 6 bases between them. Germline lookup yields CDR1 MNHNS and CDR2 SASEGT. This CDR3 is CASSENGEQYF. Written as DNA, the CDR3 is TGTGCCAGCAGTGAGAATGGCGAGCAGTACTTC.

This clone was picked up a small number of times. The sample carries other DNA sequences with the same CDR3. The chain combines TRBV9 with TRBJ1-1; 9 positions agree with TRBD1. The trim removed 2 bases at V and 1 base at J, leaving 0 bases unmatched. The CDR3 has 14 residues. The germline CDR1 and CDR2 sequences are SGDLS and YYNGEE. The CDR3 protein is CASSVGQGNTEAFF. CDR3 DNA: TGTGCCAGCAGCGTGGGACAGGGGAACACTGAAGCTTTCTTT.

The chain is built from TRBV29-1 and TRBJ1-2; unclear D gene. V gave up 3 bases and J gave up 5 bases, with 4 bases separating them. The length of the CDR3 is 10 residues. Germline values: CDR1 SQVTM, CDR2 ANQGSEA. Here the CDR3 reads CSVDRYGYTF. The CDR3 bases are TGCAGCGTTGACCGATATGGCTACACCTTC.

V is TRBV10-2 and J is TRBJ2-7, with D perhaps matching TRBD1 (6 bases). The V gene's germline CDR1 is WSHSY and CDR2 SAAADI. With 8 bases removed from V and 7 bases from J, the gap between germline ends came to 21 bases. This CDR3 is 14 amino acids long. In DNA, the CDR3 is TGCGCCAGCGCATACGACAGGTCGTTCGCAGAGCAGTACTTC. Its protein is CASAYDRSFAEQYF.

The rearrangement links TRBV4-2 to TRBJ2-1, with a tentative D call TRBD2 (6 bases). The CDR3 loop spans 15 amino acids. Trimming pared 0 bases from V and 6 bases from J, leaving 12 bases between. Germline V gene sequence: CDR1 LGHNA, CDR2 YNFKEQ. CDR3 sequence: CASSQDSGAGNEQFF. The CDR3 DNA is TGTGCCAGCAGCCAAGATTCGGGAGCGGGCAATGAGCAGTTCTTC.

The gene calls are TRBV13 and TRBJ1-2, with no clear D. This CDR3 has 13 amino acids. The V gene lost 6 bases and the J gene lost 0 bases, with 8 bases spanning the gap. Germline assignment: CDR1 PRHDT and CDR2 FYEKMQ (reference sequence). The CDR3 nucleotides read TGTGCCAGCAGTCAACTAACTAACTATGGCTACACCTTC. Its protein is CASSQLTNYGYTF.

The CDR3 is CASSADSTHFWEQYF. DNA for the CDR3: TGTGCCAGCAGTGCAGACTCTACACATTTCTGGGAGCAGTACTTC. The chain joins TRBV6-1 to TRBJ2-7; D not resolved. CDR1 is MNHNS, CDR2 SASEGT, per germline. CDR3 size: 15 residues. The germline V and J ends were trimmed by 4 bases and 7 bases, with 20 bases remaining between them.

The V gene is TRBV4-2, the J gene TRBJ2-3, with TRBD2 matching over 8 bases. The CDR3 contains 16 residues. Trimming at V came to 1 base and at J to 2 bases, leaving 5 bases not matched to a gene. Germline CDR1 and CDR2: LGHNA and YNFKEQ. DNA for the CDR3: TGTGCCAGCAGCCAAGGTAGCGGGGACTTCACAGATACGCAGTATTTT. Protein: CASSQGSGDFTDTQYF.

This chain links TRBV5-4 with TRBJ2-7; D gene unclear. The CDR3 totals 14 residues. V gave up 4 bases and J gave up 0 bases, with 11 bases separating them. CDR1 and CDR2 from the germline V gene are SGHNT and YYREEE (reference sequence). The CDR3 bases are TGTGCCAGCAGCATCTGGACGGTCTCCTACGAGCAGTACTTC. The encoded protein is CASSIWTVSYEQYF.

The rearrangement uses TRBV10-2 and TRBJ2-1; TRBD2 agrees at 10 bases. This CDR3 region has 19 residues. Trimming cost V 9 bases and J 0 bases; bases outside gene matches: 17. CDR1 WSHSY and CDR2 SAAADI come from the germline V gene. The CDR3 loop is CASNGRASGSFSSYNEQFF. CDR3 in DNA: TGCGCCAGTAATGGGAGGGCTAGCGGGAGTTTTAGCTCCTACAATGAGCAGTTCTTC.

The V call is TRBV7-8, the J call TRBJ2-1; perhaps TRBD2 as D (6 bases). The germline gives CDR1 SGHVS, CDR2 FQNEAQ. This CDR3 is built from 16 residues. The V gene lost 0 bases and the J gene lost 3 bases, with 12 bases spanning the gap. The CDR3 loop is CASSLAEGLFYNEQFF. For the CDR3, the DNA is TGTGCCAGCAGCTTAGCGGAGGGCTTATTCTACAATGAGCAGTTCTTC.